The 4 T cell receptor beta chains given below trace back to one sample, sequenced in a study of beta chain features in type 1 diabetes. Of the isolated RNA, all was reverse transcribed, and so the sequenced material was expressed TCRB transcripts. Data came from immunoSEQ multiplex PCR; TCRdb stores just in-frame clones and leaves some out. The repertoire includes 900,000 or so clones, 17% of them detected once, and 0.023% sits in the top ten. Source material: naive CD4+ T cells from blood. Every receptor here comes from a woman younger than 30 in good health.

This clone was found a few times. The V and J genes are TRBV4-2 and TRBJ2-7, with 7 bases that match TRBD2. V shed 1 base and J 2 bases; nucleotides not matched to a gene: 8. The CDR3 covers 16 residues. Looked up from germline, CDR1 is LGHNA and CDR2 is YNFKEQ. CDR3 sequence (DNA): TGTGCCAGCAGCCAAGGATGGGCGGCGGGAGCCTACGAGCAGTACTTC. This sequence encodes CASSQGWAAGAYEQYF.

This clone was recorded a few times. The chain combines TRBV29-1 with TRBJ2-5, with 9 bases matching TRBD2. The CDR3 sequence is 14 residues long. Germline V CDR1 and CDR2: SQVTM, ANQGSEA. V trimming: 8 bases; J trimming: 1 base; junction bases outside the gene matches: 8. This CDR3 is CSSRASGAQETQYF. CDR3 sequence (DNA): TGCAGCTCCCGGGCTAGCGGGGCCCAAGAGACCCAGTACTTC.

The chain carries TRBV5-1 and TRBJ2-7, with TRBD2 identical over 13 bases. CDR3 length: 18 amino acids. J gave up 5 bases and V 3 bases, and 14 bases lay outside the gene matches. CDR1 is SGHRS, CDR2 YFSETQ, per germline. DNA of the CDR3: TGCGCCAGCAGCTCCGCAGGGACTAGCGGGACGCGGCTGGACGAGCAGTACTTC. It specifies CASSSAGTSGTRLDEQYF.

The V call is TRBV5-4, the J call TRBJ2-7; D gene ambiguous. The CDR3 extends over 12 amino acids. CDR1 SGHNT and CDR2 YYREEE come from the germline V gene (reference sequence). Between the trimmed V and J ends, which lost 0 bases and 3 bases, there was a span of 4 bases. The CDR3 sequence is CASSLALYEQYF. The CDR3 region has the DNA TGTGCCAGCAGCTTGGCCCTCTACGAGCAGTACTTC.